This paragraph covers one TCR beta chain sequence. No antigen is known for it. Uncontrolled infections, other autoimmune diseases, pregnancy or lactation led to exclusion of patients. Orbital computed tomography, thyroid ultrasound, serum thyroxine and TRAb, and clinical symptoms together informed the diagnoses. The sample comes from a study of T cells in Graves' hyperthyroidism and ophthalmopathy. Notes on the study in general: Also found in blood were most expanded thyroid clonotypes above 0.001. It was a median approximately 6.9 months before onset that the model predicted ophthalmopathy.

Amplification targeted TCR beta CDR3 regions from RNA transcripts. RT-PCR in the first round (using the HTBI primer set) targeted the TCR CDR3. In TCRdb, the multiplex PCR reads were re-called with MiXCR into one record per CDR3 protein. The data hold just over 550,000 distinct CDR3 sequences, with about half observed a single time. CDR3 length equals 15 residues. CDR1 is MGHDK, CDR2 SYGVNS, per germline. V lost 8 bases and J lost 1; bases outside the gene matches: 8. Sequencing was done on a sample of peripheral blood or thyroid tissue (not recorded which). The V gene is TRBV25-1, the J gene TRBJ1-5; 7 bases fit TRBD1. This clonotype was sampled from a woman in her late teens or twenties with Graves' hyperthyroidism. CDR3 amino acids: CASVDAGGSNQPQHF. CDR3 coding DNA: TGTGCCAGCGTAGATGCAGGGGGGAGCAATCAGCCCCAGCATTTT. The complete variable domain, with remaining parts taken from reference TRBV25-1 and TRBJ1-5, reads EADIYQTPRYLVIGTGKKITLECSQTMGHDKMYWYQQDPGMELHLIHYSYGVNSTEKGDLSSESTVSRIRTEHFPLTLESARPSHTSQYLCASVDAGGSNQPQHFGDGTRLSIL.